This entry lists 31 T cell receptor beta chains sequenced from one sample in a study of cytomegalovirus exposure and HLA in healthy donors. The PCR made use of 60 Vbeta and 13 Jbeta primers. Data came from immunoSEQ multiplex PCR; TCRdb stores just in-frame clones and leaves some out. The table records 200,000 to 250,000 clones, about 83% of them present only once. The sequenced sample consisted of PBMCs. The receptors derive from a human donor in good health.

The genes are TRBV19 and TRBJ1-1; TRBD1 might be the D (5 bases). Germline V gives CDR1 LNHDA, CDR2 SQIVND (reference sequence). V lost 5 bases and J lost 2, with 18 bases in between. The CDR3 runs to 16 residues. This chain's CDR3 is CASSPAIQTVNTEAFF. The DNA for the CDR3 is TGTGCCAGTAGTCCTGCTATCCAGACAGTTAACACTGAAGCTTTCTTT.

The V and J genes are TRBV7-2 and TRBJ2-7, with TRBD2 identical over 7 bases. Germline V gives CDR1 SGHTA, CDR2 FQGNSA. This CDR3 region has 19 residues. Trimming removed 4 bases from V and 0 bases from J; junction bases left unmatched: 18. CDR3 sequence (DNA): TGTGCCAGCAGCTCCAGCGGGGTACCCCGTCAACTATCCTCCTACGAGCAGTACTTC. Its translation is CASSSSGVPRQLSSYEQYF.

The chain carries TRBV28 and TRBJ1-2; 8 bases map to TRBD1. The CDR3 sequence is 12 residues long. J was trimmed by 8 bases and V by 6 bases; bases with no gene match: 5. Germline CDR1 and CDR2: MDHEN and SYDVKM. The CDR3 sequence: CASRTGVGGYTF. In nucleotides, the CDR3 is TGTGCCAGCAGGACAGGGGTGGGAGGCTACACCTTC.

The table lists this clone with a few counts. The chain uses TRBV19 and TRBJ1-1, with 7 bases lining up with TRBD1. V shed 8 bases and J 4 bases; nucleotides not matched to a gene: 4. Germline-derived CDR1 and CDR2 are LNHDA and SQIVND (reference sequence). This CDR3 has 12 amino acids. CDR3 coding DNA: TGTGCCAGTCAGACAGGGTTCACTGAAGCTTTCTTT. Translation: CASQTGFTEAFF.

The CDR3 loop reads CASSARLAGVRTDTQYF. For the CDR3, the DNA is TGTGCCAGCAGTGCAAGACTAGCGGGAGTGAGGACAGATACGCAGTATTTT. V and J are TRBV27 and TRBJ2-3; 12 bases agree with TRBD2. CDR3 length: 17 residues. Germline loops: CDR1 MNHEY, CDR2 SMNVEV (reference sequence). After removal of 5 bases from V and 3 bases from J, the junction contained 9 bases not matched to a gene.

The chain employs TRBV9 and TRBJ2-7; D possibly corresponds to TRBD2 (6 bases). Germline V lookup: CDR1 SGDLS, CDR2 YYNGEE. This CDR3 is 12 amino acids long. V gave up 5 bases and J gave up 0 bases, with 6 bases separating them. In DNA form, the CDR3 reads TGTGCCAGCAGGCGGGGCTCCTACGAGCAGTACTTC. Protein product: CASRRGSYEQYF.

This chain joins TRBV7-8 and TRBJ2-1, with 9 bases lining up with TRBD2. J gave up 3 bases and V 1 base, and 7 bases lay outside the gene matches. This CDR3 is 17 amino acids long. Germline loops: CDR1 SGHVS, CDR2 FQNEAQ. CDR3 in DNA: TGTGCCAGCAGCTTAGGGGTCGCGACTAGCGGCTACAATGAGCAGTTCTTC. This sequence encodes CASSLGVATSGYNEQFF. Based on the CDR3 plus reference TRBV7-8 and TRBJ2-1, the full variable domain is GAGVSQSPRYKVAKRGQDVALRCDPISGHVSLFWYQQALGQGPEFLTYFQNEAQLDKSGLPSDRFFAERPEGSVSTLKIQRTQQEDSAVYLCASSLGVATSGYNEQFFGPGTRLTVL.

The CDR3 reads CASSRRNTGGHTF. CDR3 coding DNA: TGTGCCAGTAGCCGCCGGAACACAGGGGGACACACCTTC. This chain links TRBV19 with TRBJ1-2, with 8 bases aligning to TRBD1. The germline V gene has CDR1 LNHDA and CDR2 SQIVND (reference sequence). Unmatched junction bases numbered 12, after V lost 6 bases and J lost 12 bases. The CDR3 runs 13 residues.

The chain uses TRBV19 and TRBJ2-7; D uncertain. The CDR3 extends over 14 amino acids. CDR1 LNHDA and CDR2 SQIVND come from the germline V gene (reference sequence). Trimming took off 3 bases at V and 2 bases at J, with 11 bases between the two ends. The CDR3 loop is CASSIGVMAYEQYF. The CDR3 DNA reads TGTGCCAGTAGTATCGGAGTTATGGCCTACGAGCAGTACTTC.

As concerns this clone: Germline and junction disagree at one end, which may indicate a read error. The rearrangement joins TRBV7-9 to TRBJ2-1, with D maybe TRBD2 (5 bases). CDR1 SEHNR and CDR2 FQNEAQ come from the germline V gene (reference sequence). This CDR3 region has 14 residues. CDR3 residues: CSSSPSTNYNEQFF. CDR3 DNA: TGTTCCAGCAGCCCCTCGACTAACTACAATGAGCAGTTCTTC. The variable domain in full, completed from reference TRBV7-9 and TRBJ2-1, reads DTGVSQNPRHKITKRGQNVTFRCDPISEHNRLYWYRQTLGQGPEFLTYFQNEAQLEKSRLLSDRFSAERPKGSFSTLEIQRTEQGDSAMYLCSSSPSTNYNEQFFGPGTRLTVL.

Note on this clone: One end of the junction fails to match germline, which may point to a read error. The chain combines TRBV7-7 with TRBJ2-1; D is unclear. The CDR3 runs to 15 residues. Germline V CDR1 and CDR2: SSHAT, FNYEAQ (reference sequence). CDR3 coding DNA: TGTGCTAGCAGCTTAGGGCGGTCTTTCTACAATGAGCAGTTCTTC. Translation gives CASSLGRSFYNEQFF. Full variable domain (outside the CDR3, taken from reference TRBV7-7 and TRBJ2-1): GAGVSQSPRYKVTKRGQDVTLRCDPISSHATLYWYQQALGQGPEFLTYFNYEAQPDKSGLPSDRFSAERPEGSISTLTIQRTEQRDSAMYRCASSLGRSFYNEQFFGPGTRLTVL.

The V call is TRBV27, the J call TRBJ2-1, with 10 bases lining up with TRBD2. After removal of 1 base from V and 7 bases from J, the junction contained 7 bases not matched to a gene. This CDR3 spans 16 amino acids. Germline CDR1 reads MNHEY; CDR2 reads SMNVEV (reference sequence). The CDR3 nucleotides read TGTGCCAGCAGTTTATATATAGCGGGAGGAGGTAATGAGCAGTTCTTC. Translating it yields CASSLYIAGGGNEQFF.

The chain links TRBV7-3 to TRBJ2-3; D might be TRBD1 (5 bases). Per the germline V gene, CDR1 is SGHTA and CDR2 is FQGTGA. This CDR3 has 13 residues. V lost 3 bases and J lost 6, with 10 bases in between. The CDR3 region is CASSFWGSDTQYF. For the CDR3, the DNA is TGTGCCAGCAGCTTTTGGGGCAGTGATACGCAGTATTTT.

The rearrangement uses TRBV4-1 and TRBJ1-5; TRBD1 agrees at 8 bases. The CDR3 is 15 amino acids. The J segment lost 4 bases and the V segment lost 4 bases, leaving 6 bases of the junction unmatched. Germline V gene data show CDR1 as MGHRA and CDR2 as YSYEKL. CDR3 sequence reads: CASSRKQGENQPQHF. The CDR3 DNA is TGCGCCAGCAGCCGAAAACAGGGGGAAAATCAGCCCCAGCATTTT.

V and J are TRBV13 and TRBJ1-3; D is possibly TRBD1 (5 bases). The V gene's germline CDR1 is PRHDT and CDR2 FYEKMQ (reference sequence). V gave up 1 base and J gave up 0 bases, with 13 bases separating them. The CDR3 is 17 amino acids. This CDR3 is CASSLDGWGSSGNTIYF. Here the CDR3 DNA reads TGTGCCAGCAGCTTAGATGGGTGGGGCAGCTCTGGAAACACCATATATTTT.

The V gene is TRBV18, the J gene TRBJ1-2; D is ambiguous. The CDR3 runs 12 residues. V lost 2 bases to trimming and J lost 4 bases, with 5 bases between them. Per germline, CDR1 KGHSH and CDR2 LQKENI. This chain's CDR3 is CASSPAFYGYTF. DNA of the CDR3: TGTGCCAGCTCACCAGCGTTCTATGGCTACACCTTC.

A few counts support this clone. Here the CDR3 reads CASSSDASGLDNEQFF. CDR3 nucleotides: TGTGCCAGCAGTTCCGACGCTAGCGGGCTCGACAATGAGCAGTTCTTC. This chain connects TRBV27 to TRBJ2-1, with 8 bases fitting TRBD2. This CDR3 comprises 16 residues. Germline V gene lookup returns CDR1 MNHEY and CDR2 SMNVEV (reference sequence). Trimming removed 4 bases from V and 5 bases from J; junction bases left unmatched: 10.

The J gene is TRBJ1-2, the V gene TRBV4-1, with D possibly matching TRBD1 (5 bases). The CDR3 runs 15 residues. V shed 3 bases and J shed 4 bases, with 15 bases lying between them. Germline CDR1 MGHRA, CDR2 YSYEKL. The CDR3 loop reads CASSQAVGAAYGYTF. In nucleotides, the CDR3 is TGCGCCAGCAGCCAGGCCGTTGGGGCTGCCTATGGCTACACCTTC.

For the CDR3, the DNA is TGTGCCAGCAGCGAGATAGCGAGCTCCTACAATGAGCAGTTCTTC. It codes for CASSEIASSYNEQFF. The chain combines TRBV5-4 with TRBJ2-1; D is possibly TRBD2 (5 bases). The CDR3 extends over 15 amino acids. Per the germline V gene, CDR1 is SGHNT and CDR2 is YYREEE (reference sequence). The V end was cut by 4 bases, the J end by 0 bases, with 11 bases between.

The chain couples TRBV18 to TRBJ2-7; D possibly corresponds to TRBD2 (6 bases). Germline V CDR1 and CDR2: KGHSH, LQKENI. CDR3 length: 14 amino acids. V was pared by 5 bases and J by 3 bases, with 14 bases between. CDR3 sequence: CASSAGTFSYEQYF. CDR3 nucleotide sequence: TGTGCCAGCTCAGCAGGGACTTTTAGCTACGAGCAGTACTTC.

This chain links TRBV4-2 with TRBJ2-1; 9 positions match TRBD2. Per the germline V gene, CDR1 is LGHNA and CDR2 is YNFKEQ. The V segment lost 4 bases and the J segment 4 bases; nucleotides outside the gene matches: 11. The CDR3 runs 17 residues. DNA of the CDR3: TGTGCCAGCAGCCCCTCTTTTTCTAGCGGGAAATACAATGAGCAGTTCTTC. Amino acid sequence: CASSPSFSSGKYNEQFF.

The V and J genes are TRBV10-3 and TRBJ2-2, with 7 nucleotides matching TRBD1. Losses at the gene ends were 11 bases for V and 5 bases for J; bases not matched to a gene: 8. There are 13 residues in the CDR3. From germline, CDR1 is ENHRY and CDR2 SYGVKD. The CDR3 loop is CASQGSRTGELFF. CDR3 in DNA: TGTGCCTCACAGGGGTCTAGGACCGGGGAGCTGTTTTTT.

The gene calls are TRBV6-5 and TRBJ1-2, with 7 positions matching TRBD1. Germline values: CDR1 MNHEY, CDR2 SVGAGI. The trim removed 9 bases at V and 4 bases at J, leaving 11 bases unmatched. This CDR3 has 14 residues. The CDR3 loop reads CASAREGASYGYTF. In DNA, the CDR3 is TGTGCCAGTGCCCGAGAGGGGGCGAGCTATGGCTACACCTTC.

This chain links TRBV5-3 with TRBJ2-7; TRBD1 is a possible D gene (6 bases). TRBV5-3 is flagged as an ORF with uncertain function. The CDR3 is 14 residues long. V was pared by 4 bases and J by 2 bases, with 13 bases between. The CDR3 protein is CARSPTDRPYEQYF. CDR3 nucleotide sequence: TGTGCCAGAAGCCCTACCGACAGGCCCTACGAGCAGTACTTC.

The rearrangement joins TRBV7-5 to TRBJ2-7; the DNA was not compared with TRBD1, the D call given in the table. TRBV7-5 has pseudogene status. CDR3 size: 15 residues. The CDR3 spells CARSSLTWGLYEQYF. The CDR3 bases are TGTGCCAGAAGCTCCCTTACTTGGGGCCTCTACGAGCAGTACTTC.

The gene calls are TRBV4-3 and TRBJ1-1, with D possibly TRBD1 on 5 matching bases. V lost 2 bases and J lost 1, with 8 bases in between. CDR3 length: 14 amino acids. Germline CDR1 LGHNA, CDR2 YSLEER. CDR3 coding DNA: TGCGCCAGCAGCCAAAGACAGTCGAACACTGAAGCTTTCTTT. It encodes CASSQRQSNTEAFF.

The CDR3 sequence: CASGAGLTNEKLFF. The CDR3, as DNA: TGTGCCAGCGGTGCAGGGCTAACTAATGAAAAACTGTTTTTT. The rearrangement uses TRBV6-5 and TRBJ1-4; maybe TRBD1 (5 bases). V gave up 8 bases and J gave up 1 base, with 11 bases separating them. Per germline, CDR1 MNHEY and CDR2 SVGAGI. The CDR3 covers 14 residues.

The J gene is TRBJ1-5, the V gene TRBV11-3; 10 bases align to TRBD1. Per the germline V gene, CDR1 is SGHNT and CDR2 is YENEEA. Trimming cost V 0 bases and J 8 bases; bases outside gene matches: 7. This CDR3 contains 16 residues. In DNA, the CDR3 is TGTGCCAGCAGCTTAGATCGGACAGGGGGTAGGGAGCCCCAGCATTTT. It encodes CASSLDRTGGREPQHF.

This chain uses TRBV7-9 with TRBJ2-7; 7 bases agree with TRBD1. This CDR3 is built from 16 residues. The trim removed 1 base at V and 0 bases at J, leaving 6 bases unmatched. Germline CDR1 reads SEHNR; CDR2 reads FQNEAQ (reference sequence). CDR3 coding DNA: TGTGCCAGCAGCTTAGTAGGGGGCGCCAGCTCCTACGAGCAGTACTTC. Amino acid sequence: CASSLVGGASSYEQYF.

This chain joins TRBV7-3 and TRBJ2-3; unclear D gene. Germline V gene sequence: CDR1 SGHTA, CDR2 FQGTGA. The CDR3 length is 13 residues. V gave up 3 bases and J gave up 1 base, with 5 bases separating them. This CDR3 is CASSFQGTDTQYF. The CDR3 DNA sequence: TGTGCCAGCAGCTTCCAGGGCACAGATACGCAGTATTTT.

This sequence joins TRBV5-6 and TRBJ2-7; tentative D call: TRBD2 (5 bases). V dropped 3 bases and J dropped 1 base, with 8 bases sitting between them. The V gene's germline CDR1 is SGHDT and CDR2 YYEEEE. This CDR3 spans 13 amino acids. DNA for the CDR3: TGTGCCAGCAGCTCGACTAATTCCTACGAGCAGTACTTC. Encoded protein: CASSSTNSYEQYF.